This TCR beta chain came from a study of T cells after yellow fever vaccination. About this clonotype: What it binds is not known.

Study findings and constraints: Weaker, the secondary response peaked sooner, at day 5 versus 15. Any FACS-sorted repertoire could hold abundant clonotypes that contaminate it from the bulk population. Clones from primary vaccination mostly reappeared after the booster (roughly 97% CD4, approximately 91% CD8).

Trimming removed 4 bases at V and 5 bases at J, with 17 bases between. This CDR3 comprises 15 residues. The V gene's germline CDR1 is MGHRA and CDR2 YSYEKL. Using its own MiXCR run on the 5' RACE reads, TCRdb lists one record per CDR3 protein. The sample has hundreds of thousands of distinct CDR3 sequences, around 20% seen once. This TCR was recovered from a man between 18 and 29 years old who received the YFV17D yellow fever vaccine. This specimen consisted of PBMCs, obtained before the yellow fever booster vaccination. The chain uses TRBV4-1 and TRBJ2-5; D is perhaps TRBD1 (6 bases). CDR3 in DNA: TGCGCCAGCAGCCCCGAGGCCTGGGGGCCGGAGACCCAGTACTTC. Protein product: CASSPEAWGPETQYF.